Given below is one TCR beta chain in context. Germline V lookup: CDR1 SEHNR, CDR2 FQNEAQ (reference sequence). CDR3 length: 11 amino acids. J lost 12 bases, V lost 6 bases, and 7 bases had no gene match. Libraries were prepared by immunoSEQ multiplex PCR; TCRdb keeps only in-frame clonotypes and omits some of them. Found here are around 71,000 clones, 75% to 90% of them singletons; the top ten hold about 4.6%. The data were taken from a study of blood T cell repertoires in COVID-19. The sequenced sample consisted of peripheral blood. The J gene is TRBJ2-7, the V gene TRBV7-9, with 8 bases that match TRBD1. This clonotype was obtained from an elderly man with acute or convalescent COVID-19. CDR3 amino acids: CASRSQGAWYF. As DNA, the CDR3 is TGTGCCAGCAGATCCCAGGGGGCTTGGTACTTC.